Sequencing of this T cell receptor beta chain was carried out in a study of cytomegalovirus exposure and HLA in healthy donors. Findings and caveats of the study: In vitro confirmation showed three CMV-associated chains to be CMV antigen specific. Among immune exposure information, only CMV serostatus was available. Later examination showed HLA-associated TCR beta chains had greater clonal expansion than equally common others.

The study ran its PCR with 60 Vbeta and 13 Jbeta primers. The table came from immunoSEQ multiplex PCR; TCRdb's copy has only in-frame clones and leaves some out. The sample shows roughly 82,000 clones, and 1.3% to 1.5% sits with its ten largest clones. Deletions cut 2 bases from V and 4 bases from J, with 11 bases between. The CDR3 spans 14 residues. Per germline, CDR1 MDHEN and CDR2 SYDVKM. A word on this clone: Its cognate antigen is unknown.

Sequenced input: PBMCs. The chain carries TRBV28 and TRBJ1-1; D uncertain. This receptor was obtained from a woman aged 55-69 years in good health and CMV-seronegative. The CDR3 spells CASSLIESGTEAFF. The CDR3 nucleotides are TGTGCCAGCAGTTTAATAGAGTCTGGCACTGAAGCTTTCTTT.